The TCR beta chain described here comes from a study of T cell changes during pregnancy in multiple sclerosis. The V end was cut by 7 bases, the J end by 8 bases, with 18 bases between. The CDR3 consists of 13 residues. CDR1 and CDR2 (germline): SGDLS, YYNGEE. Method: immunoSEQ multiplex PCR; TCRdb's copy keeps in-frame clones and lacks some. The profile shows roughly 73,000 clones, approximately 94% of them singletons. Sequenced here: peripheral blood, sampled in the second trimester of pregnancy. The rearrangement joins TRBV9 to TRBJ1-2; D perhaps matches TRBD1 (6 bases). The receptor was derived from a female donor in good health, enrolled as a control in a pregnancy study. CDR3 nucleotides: TGTGCCAGCCGGGGGTCGGGGGGGGCCGGCTACACCTTC. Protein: CASRGSGGAGYTF.